Listed below are T cell receptor beta chains from one sample, sequenced in a study of regulatory T cells in long-lasting Graves disease. In TCRdb, the multiplex PCR reads were re-called with MiXCR into one record per CDR3 protein. Here the sample spans 300,000 to 400,000 distinct CDR3 sequences, 15% to 17% being singletons. The material was peripheral blood mononuclear cells (PBMCs), obtained at new diagnosis, from a patient treated with antithyroid drugs. Receptors were obtained from a female donor with Graves disease. Both conserved end residues are part of each CDR3. Each record gives: CDR3 DNA, CDR3 protein, clone size, J gene, CDR3 length, V gene, D gene. D genes are given only for firm matches. Where a row states a size, it is once, few, many or the class of an expanded clone; other rows omit it.

CDR3 DNA: TGTGCCAGCAGCTTAGATGGGTTCGGCTATAATGAAAAACTGTTTTTT; CDR3 protein: CASSLDGFGYNEKLFF; clone size: .; J gene: TRBJ1-4; CDR3 length: 16; V gene: TRBV7-9; D gene: .
CDR3 DNA: TGTGCCAGCAGTTCCAGGGGGCTGGGAAACGGGGAGCTGTTTTTT; CDR3 protein: CASSSRGLGNGELFF; clone size: few; J gene: TRBJ2-2; CDR3 length: 15; V gene: TRBV7-2; D gene: TRBD1
CDR3 DNA: TGTGCCAGTAGTTTACGGGACAGAGCCATTATGAACACTGAAGCTTTCTTT; CDR3 protein: CASSLRDRAIMNTEAFF; clone size: .; J gene: TRBJ1-1; CDR3 length: 17; V gene: TRBV19; D gene: TRBD1
CDR3 DNA: TGTGCCAGCAGTTTGCGGTCTAACGAGCAGTACTTC; CDR3 protein: CASSLRSNEQYF; clone size: many; J gene: TRBJ2-7; CDR3 length: 12; V gene: TRBV12-3/TRBV12-4; D gene: .
CDR3 DNA: TGTGCCAGCTCACCCAGGGGCCGGGGGGTGAACACTGAAGCTTTCTTT; CDR3 protein: CASSPRGRGVNTEAFF; clone size: few; J gene: TRBJ1-1; CDR3 length: 16; V gene: TRBV18; D gene: .
CDR3 DNA: TGTGCCAGCAAGAAGTTAAGGCTCATTGGGCTAGCGGGAGTAACAGATACGCAGTATTTT; CDR3 protein: CASKKLRLIGLAGVTDTQYF; clone size: many; J gene: TRBJ2-3; CDR3 length: 20; V gene: TRBV6-1; D gene: TRBD2
CDR3 DNA: TGTGCCATCAGCGGGACCCAAGGCAGTTACGAGCAGTACTTC; CDR3 protein: CAISGTQGSYEQYF; clone size: many; J gene: TRBJ2-7; CDR3 length: 14; V gene: TRBV10-3; D gene: .
CDR3 DNA: TGTGCCAGCAGCTTCGAACTTCTAGCGGGGAACAATGAGCAGTTCTTC; CDR3 protein: CASSFELLAGNNEQFF; clone size: many; J gene: TRBJ2-1; CDR3 length: 16; V gene: TRBV11-2; D gene: TRBD2
CDR3 DNA: TGTGCCAGCAGCCATCTTGGAGAGGGGCCAATCTATGGCTACACCTTC; CDR3 protein: CASSHLGEGPIYGYTF; clone size: many; J gene: TRBJ1-2; CDR3 length: 16; V gene: TRBV4-2; D gene: .
CDR3 DNA: TGTGCCAGCAGTTTAGGGGGCTCCTATAATTCACCCCTCCACTTT; CDR3 protein: CASSLGGSYNSPLHF; clone size: many; J gene: TRBJ1-6; CDR3 length: 15; V gene: TRBV5-1; D gene: .
CDR3 DNA: TGTGCCAGCAGCTTGGAAATTGACTATATCAGGGGCGACTCCTACGAGCAGTACTTC; CDR3 protein: CASSLEIDYIRGDSYEQYF; clone size: once; J gene: TRBJ2-7; CDR3 length: 19; V gene: TRBV7-9; D gene: .
CDR3 DNA: TGTGCCATCAGTGAGTCACTGGACACCAAGCAGTATTTT; CDR3 protein: CAISESLDTKQYF; clone size: many; J gene: TRBJ2-3; CDR3 length: 13; V gene: TRBV10-3; D gene: .
CDR3 DNA: TGTGCCAGCAGCTCGCAGGGAACCTCTAACTATGGCTACACCTTC; CDR3 protein: CASSSQGTSNYGYTF; clone size: .; J gene: TRBJ1-2; CDR3 length: 15; V gene: TRBV13; D gene: .
CDR3 DNA: TGTGCCAGCAGCTTCCCGGGGAGAGACTGGGATACGCAGTATTTT; CDR3 protein: CASSFPGRDWDTQYF; clone size: .; J gene: TRBJ2-3; CDR3 length: 15; V gene: TRBV7-2; D gene: .
CDR3 DNA: TGTGCCAGCAGACCTACCTGGGCCGATGAGCAGTTCTTC; CDR3 protein: CASRPTWADEQFF; clone size: many; J gene: TRBJ2-1; CDR3 length: 13; V gene: TRBV6-1; D gene: .